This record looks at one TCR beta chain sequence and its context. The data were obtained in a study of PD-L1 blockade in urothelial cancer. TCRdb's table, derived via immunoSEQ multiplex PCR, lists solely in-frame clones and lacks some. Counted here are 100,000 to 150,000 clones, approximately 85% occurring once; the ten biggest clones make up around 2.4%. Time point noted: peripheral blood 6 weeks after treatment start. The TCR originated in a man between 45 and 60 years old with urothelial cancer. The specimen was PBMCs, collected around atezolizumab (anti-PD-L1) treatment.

CDR3 sequence (DNA): TGTGCCAGTAGTATAGGGAGTGACGAGTACTTC. Its protein is CASSIGSDEYF. J is TRBJ2-7 and V is TRBV19; D is undetermined. This CDR3 region has 11 residues. V dropped 1 base and J dropped 11 bases, with 9 bases sitting between them. Germline CDR1 LNHDA, CDR2 SQIVND (reference sequence). Filled out from reference TRBV19 and TRBJ2-7, the complete variable domain reads DGGITQSPKYLFRKEGQNVTLSCEQNLNHDAMYWYRQDPGQGLRLIYYSQIVNDFQKGDIAEGYSVSREKKESFPLTVTSAQKNPTAFYLCASSIGSDEYFGPGTRLTVT.